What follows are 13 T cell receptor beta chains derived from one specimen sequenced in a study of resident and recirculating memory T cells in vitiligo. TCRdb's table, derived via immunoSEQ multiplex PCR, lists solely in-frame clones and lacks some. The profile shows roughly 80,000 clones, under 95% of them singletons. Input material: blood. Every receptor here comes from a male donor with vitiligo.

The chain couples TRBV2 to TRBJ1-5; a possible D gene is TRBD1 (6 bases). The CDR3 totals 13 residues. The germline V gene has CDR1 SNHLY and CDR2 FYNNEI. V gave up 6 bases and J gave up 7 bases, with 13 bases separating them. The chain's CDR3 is CASRGGARQPQHF. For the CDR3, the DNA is TGTGCCAGCAGAGGGGGGGCGAGGCAGCCCCAGCATTTT.

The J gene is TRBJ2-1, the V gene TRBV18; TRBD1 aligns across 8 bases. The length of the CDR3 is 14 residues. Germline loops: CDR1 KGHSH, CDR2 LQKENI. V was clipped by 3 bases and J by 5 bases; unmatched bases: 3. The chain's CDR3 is CASSPEDRDNEQFF. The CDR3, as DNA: TGTGCCAGCTCACCCGAGGACAGGGACAATGAGCAGTTCTTC.

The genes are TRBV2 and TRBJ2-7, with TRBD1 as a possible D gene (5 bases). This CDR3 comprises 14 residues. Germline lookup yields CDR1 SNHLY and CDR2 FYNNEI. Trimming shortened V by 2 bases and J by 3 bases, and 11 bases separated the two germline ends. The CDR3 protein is CASSEQGSLYEQYF. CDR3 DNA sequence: TGTGCCAGCAGTGAACAGGGCAGCCTCTACGAGCAGTACTTC.

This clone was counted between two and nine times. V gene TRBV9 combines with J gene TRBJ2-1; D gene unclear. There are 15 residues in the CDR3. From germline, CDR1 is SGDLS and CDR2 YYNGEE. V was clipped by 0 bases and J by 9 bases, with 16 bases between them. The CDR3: CASSVGSQAGLEQFF. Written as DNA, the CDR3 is TGTGCCAGCAGCGTAGGAAGTCAGGCCGGTCTTGAGCAGTTCTTC.

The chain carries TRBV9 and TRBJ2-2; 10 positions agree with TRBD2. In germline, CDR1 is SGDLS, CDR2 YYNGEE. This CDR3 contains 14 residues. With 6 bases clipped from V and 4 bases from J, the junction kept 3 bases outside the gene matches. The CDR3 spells CASNSGRITGELFF. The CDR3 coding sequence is TGTGCCAGCAATAGCGGGAGGATCACCGGGGAGCTGTTTTTT. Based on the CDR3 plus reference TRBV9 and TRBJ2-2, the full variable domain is DSGVTQTPKHLITATGQRVTLRCSPRSGDLSVYWYQQSLDQGLQFLIQYYNGEERAKGNILERFSAQQFPDLHSELNLSSLELGDSALYFCASNSGRITGELFFGEGSRLTVL.

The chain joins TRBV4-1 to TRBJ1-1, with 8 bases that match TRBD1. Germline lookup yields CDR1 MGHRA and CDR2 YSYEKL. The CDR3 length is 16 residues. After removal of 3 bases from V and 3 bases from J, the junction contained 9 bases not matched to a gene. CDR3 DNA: TGCGCCAGCAGCCATCCCAGGGGGCTCAGGGACACTGAAGCTTTCTTT. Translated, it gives CASSHPRGLRDTEAFF.

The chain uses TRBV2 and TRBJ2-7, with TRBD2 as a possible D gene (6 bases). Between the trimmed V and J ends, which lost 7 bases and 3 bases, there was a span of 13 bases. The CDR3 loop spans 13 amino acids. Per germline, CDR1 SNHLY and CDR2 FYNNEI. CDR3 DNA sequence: TGTGCCAGCACCCCGACGGAGGGCTACGAGCAGTACTTC. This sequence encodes CASTPTEGYEQYF.

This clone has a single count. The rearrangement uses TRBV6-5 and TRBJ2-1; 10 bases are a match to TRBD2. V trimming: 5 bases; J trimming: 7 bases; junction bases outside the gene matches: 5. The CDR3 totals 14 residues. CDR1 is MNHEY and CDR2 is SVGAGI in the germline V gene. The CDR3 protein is CASSPGLAPNEQFF. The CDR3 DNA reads TGTGCCAGCAGTCCGGGACTAGCGCCTAATGAGCAGTTCTTC.

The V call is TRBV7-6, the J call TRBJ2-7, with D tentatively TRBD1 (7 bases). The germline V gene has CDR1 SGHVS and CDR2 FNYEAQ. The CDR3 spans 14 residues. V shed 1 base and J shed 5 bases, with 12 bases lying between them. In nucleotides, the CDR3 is TGTGCCAGCAGCTTAGGACAGGGAGGCAACGAGCAGTACTTC. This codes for CASSLGQGGNEQYF.

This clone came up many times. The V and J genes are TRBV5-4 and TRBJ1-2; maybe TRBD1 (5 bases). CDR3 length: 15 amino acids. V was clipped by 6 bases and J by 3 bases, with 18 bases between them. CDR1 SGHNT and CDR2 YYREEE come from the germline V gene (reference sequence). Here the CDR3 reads CASTPLGHVDYGYTF. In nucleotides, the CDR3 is TGTGCCAGCACCCCCCTGGGGCATGTGGACTATGGCTACACCTTC.

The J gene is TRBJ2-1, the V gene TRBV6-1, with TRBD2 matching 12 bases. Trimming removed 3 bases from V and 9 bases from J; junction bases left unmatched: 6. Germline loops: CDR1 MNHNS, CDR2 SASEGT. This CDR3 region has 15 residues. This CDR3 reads CASSEMLAGGGEQFF. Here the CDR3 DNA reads TGTGCCAGCAGTGAGATGCTAGCGGGAGGGGGTGAGCAGTTCTTC.

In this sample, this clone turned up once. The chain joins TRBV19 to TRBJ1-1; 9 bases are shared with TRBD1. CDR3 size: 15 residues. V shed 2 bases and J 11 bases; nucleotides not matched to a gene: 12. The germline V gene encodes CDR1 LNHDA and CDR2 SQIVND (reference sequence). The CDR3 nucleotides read TGTGCCAGTAGTATATGGGTGGGGGGACAGGGTGACGCTTTCTTT. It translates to CASSIWVGGQGDAFF.

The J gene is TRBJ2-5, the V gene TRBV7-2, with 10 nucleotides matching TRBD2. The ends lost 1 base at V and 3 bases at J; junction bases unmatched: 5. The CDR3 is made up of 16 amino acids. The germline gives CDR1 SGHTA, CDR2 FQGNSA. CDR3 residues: CASSLGALAGEETQYF. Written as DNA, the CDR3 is TGTGCCAGCAGCTTAGGGGCCCTAGCGGGAGAAGAGACCCAGTACTTC.